This T cell receptor beta chain was recorded in a study of blood T cell repertoires in COVID-19. The protocol was immunoSEQ multiplex PCR, while the TCRdb copy is restricted to in-frame clones and leaves out a portion. The sample shows roughly 86,000 clones, about three quarters of them seen only once. Germline V gives CDR1 MNHEY, CDR2 SVGAGI. This CDR3 region has 15 residues. V was clipped by 8 bases and J by 7 bases, with 20 bases between them. The receptor was isolated from a man aged 45 to 65 who had recovered from COVID-19. Source material: peripheral blood. The chain combines TRBV6-5 with TRBJ2-2; D is uncertain. CDR3 in DNA: TGTGCCAGCTCCGCCCAATTGTCGAGTAACGGGGAGCTGTTTTTT. Translated, it gives CASSAQLSSNGELFF.